The next 10 T cell receptor beta chains were all read from a single sample in a study of control samples from healthy donors and cancer patients. The method was immunoSEQ multiplex PCR; TCRdb's version includes in-frame clones alone and lacks a portion of them. The sample records some 130,000 clones, 92% being singletons. Specimen: blood. These receptors were taken from a man aged 18 to 30 in good health.

In its sample, this clone was seen once. The genes are TRBV9 and TRBJ2-7; D not certain. The CDR3 is 13 residues long. V was shortened by 4 bases and J by 4 bases, with 12 bases between the two germline ends. CDR1 is SGDLS and CDR2 is YYNGEE in the germline V gene. CDR3: CASSPHMGYEQYF. CDR3 sequence (DNA): TGTGCCAGCAGCCCCCATATGGGTTACGAGCAGTACTTC.

The rearrangement uses TRBV5-1 and TRBJ1-6, with 7 positions matching TRBD1. The J segment lost 4 bases and the V segment lost 0 bases, leaving 4 bases of the junction unmatched. Germline V lookup: CDR1 SGHRS, CDR2 YFSETQ. The CDR3 runs to 16 residues. The CDR3 sequence is CASSLEGTVYNSPLHF. The CDR3 DNA sequence: TGCGCCAGCAGCTTGGAAGGGACAGTATATAATTCACCCCTCCACTTT.

The chain joins TRBV4-1 to TRBJ1-1; D gene unclear. Germline CDR1 reads MGHRA; CDR2 reads YSYEKL. The CDR3 has 16 residues. V lost 1 base and J lost 0, with 12 bases in between. The CDR3 loop is CASSQVRVGLNTEAFF. The DNA of the CDR3 is TGCGCCAGCAGCCAAGTAAGAGTTGGGCTGAACACTGAAGCTTTCTTT.

The chain is built from TRBV19 and TRBJ1-2; unclear D gene. Trimming stripped 6 bases from V and 4 bases from J, with 12 bases between. Per germline, CDR1 LNHDA and CDR2 SQIVND (reference sequence). This CDR3 is built from 13 residues. The CDR3 region is CASRSRPIYGYTF. The CDR3 DNA sequence: TGTGCCAGTAGGTCCAGGCCGATCTATGGCTACACCTTC.

The chain recombines TRBV7-7 with TRBJ2-5, with TRBD2 as a possible D gene (7 bases). CDR1 is SSHAT, CDR2 FNYEAQ, per germline (reference sequence). Trimming left V 4 bases short and J 5 bases short, with 17 bases between. CDR3 length equals 15 residues. The CDR3 nucleotides are TGTGCCAGCAGCTCCTCGGGGGGCGCGGGGGAGACCCAGTACTTC. Amino acid sequence: CASSSSGGAGETQYF.

This chain connects TRBV6-2 or TRBV6-3 to TRBJ2-2; D not certain. Looked up from germline, CDR1 is MNHEY and CDR2 is SVGEGT. The CDR3 extends over 15 amino acids. Trimming removed 5 bases at V and 1 base at J, with 11 bases between. CDR3 protein: CASSQPVGNTGELFF. The CDR3 DNA sequence: TGTGCCAGCAGTCAGCCCGTAGGGAACACCGGGGAGCTGTTTTTT.

This clone is a singleton in its sample. CDR3 amino acids: CASSGSANQPQHF. CDR3 sequence (DNA): TGTGCCAGCAGTGGGTCAGCAAATCAGCCCCAGCATTTT. This chain connects TRBV2 to TRBJ1-5, with D unresolved. Trimming pared 4 bases from V and 4 bases from J, leaving 8 bases between. Germline V gives CDR1 SNHLY, CDR2 FYNNEI. The CDR3 is made up of 13 amino acids.

The genes are TRBV29-1 and TRBJ2-5; possible D gene TRBD2, 7 bases. The length of the CDR3 is 13 residues. Looked up from germline, CDR1 is SQVTM and CDR2 is ANQGSEA. V was trimmed by 6 bases and J by 1 base, leaving 12 bases between them. The DNA of the CDR3 is TGCAGCGTGGGCGGGGGCACCCAAGAGACCCAGTACTTC. Translating gives CSVGGGTQETQYF.

The CDR3 sequence: CASSVGQSYEQYF. CDR3 in DNA: TGTGCCAGCAGCGTAGGACAGTCCTACGAGCAGTACTTC. The chain carries TRBV9 and TRBJ2-7, with D tentatively TRBD1 (5 bases). Germline V gene sequence: CDR1 SGDLS, CDR2 YYNGEE. There are 13 residues in the CDR3. V was trimmed by 0 bases and J by 1 base, leaving 5 bases between them.

This rearrangement joins TRBV29-1 to TRBJ1-3, with D possibly matching TRBD1 (5 bases). Trimming removed 0 bases at V and 4 bases at J, with 13 bases between. Germline CDR1 SQVTM, CDR2 ANQGSEA. The CDR3 loop spans 15 amino acids. For the CDR3, the DNA is TGCAGCGTTGAAGATCTTCGGGAGGGGGGAAACACCATATATTTT. Protein: CSVEDLREGGNTIYF.